These 2 T cell receptor beta chains originate from one sample sequenced in a study of metastatic and nonmetastatic thyroid tumors. Through MiXCR, TCRdb re-clonotyped the PCR reads. The sample consists of tens of thousands of clones, 20% to 30% of them appearing once. Thyroid surgery was performed in patients who had received no treatment beforehand. The sequencing input was blood. The receptors derive from a male donor with papillary thyroid cancer or a benign thyroid nodule (not recorded which). Some clones in this sample may be carry-over from other donors' samples.

The genes are TRBV6-1 and TRBJ2-7; 7 nucleotides agree with TRBD2. This CDR3 comprises 13 residues. The V gene's germline CDR1 is MNHNS and CDR2 SASEGT. V was pared by 8 bases and J by 2 bases, with 6 bases of the junction left unmatched. DNA for the CDR3: TGTGCCAGCGGGTGGGGGGGGGCCTACGAGCAGTACTTC. Amino acid sequence: CASGWGGAYEQYF.

In this sample, this clone turned up many times. The CDR3 DNA follows: TGTGCCAGCAGTCGGGACAGGGTTTCCTACAATGAGCAGTTCTTC. Encoded protein: CASSRDRVSYNEQFF. The J gene is TRBJ2-1, the V gene TRBV6-4; 9 bases line up with TRBD1. Germline loops: CDR1 MRHNA, CDR2 SNTAGT. The CDR3 extends over 15 amino acids. V gave up 5 bases and J gave up 1 base; unmatched junction bases: 3.